This T cell receptor (beta chain) comes out of a study of cytomegalovirus exposure and HLA in healthy donors. Details on this clone: The antigen remains unidentified.

J was trimmed by 4 bases and V by 2 bases; bases with no gene match: 3. The CDR3 sequence is 14 residues long. Germline V lookup: CDR1 MGHRA, CDR2 YSYEKL. Findings and limits, study-wide: Association of a missense DCLRE1C variant with TCR beta V- and J-gene trimming was reported in a later analysis. The majority of CMV-associated TCR beta chains were reported as apparently HLA-restricted in a later analysis. In a later analysis, donors in an Asian-associated ancestry cluster reportedly had fewer N-insertions in productive TCRs than the cohort mean. In all likelihood, a cluster of highly shared sequence variants was a sequencing artifact.

The PCR used 60 Vbeta and 13 Jbeta primers. Generated by immunoSEQ multiplex PCR, the TCRdb table keeps only in-frame clones and is missing some. This table holds 150,000 to 200,000 clones, roughly 75% found once. This chain uses TRBV4-1 with TRBJ1-2, with 8 bases lining up with TRBD1. This sequence originates from a woman aged 25-40 years in good health and CMV-seronegative. Sequencing input: PBMCs. CDR3 in amino acids: CASSQLTGAYGYTF. The CDR3 DNA is TGCGCCAGCAGCCAACTGACAGGGGCCTATGGCTACACCTTC.